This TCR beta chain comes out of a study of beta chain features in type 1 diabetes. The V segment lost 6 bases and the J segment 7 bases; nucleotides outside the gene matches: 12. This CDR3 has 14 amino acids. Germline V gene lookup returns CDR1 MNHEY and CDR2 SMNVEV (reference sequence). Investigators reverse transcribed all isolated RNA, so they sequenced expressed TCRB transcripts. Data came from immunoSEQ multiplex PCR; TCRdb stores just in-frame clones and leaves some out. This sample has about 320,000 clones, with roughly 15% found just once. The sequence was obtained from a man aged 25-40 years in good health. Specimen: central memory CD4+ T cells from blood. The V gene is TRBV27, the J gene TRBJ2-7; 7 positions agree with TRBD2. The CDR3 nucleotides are TGTGCCAGCAGGCTTTTAGCGGGCCTCGGGGAGCAGTACGTC. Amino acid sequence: CASRLLAGLGEQYV.